These 22 T cell receptor beta chains originate from one sample sequenced in a study of beta chain features in type 1 diabetes listed by TCRdb under 2018. Receptor libraries were prepared by the immunoSEQ multiplex PCR assay. The entire isolated RNA was reverse transcribed using the High Capacity cDNA Reverse Transcription Kit, and thus expressed TCRB transcripts were sequenced. Imported from immuneACCESS, the table was reduced by TCRdb to in-frame sequences with V and J called. These copies leave out some clones; in studies compared against another copy, an unresolved V gene accounts for under half, and the cause of the remainder is not known. The sample has 300,000 to 400,000 clones on record, approximately 11% of them singletons. Jointly, the top ten make up over 0.015% of the sample. The sequencing input was naive CD4+ T cells from blood. The sample's cell subset or site label is to be understood as: true naive CD4+ T cells. The receptors were gathered from a woman aged 25-40 years in good health.

The V and J genes are TRBV29-1 and TRBJ1-5, with D possibly TRBD1 on 6 matching bases. The CDR3 loop spans 14 amino acids. Germline-derived CDR1 and CDR2 are SQVTM and ANQGSEA. V was trimmed by 6 bases and J by 5 bases, leaving 17 bases between them. The CDR3 DNA reads TGCAGCGTGAGCAGGGGAAGAGGGGATCAGCCCCAGCATTTT. Protein: CSVSRGRGDQPQHF.

The chain joins TRBV7-9 to TRBJ2-1; no reliable D call. V was clipped by 5 bases and J by 10 bases, with 9 bases between them. CDR3 length: 11 residues. Germline V CDR1 and CDR2: SEHNR, FQNEAQ (reference sequence). DNA of the CDR3: TGTGCCAGCAGCCTGACTCGGGAGCAGTTCTTC. Amino acids: CASSLTREQFF. The whole variable domain, remainder taken from reference TRBV7-9 and TRBJ2-1, is DTGVSQNPRHKITKRGQNVTFRCDPISEHNRLYWYRQTLGQGPEFLTYFQNEAQLEKSRLLSDRFSAERPKGSFSTLEIQRTEQGDSAMYLCASSLTREQFFGPGTRLTVL.

This clone showed up just a few times. The CDR3: CASKERETGELFF. In nucleotides, the CDR3 is TGCGCCAGCAAGGAGAGGGAGACCGGGGAGCTGTTTTTT. This chain uses TRBV5-1 with TRBJ2-2; tentatively, D is TRBD2 (5 bases). Trimming stripped 6 bases from V and 5 bases from J, with 11 bases between. The CDR3 runs 13 residues. Germline V gene lookup returns CDR1 SGHRS and CDR2 YFSETQ.

This clone has more than one count but fewer than ten. The chain uses TRBV7-6 and TRBJ2-5; 7 nucleotides agree with TRBD2. Germline-derived CDR1 and CDR2 are SGHVS and FNYEAQ. This CDR3 contains 13 residues. After removal of 0 bases from V and 5 bases from J, the junction contained 0 bases not matched to a gene. CDR3 sequence: CASSLAGGETQYF. The CDR3, as DNA: TGTGCCAGCAGCTTAGCCGGGGGGGAGACCCAGTACTTC.

There are a few counts of this clone. V usage is TRBV30 and J usage is TRBJ1-3, with 8 bases fitting TRBD1. This CDR3 contains 13 residues. From germline, CDR1 is GTSNPN and CDR2 SVGIG (reference sequence). Trimming cost V 5 bases and J 4 bases; bases outside gene matches: 4. CDR3 protein: CAWSRGLGNTIYF. The CDR3, as DNA: TGTGCCTGGTCCAGGGGGCTCGGAAACACCATATATTTT. The full variable domain, in which reference TRBV30 and TRBJ1-3 provide the parts outside the CDR3, is SQTIHQWPATLVQPVGSPLSLECTVEGTSNPNLYWYRQAAGRGLQLLFYSVGIGQISSEVPQNLSASRPQDRQFILSSKKLLLSDSGFYLCAWSRGLGNTIYFGEGSWLTVV.

This sequence joins TRBV9 and TRBJ2-5, with TRBD2 identical over 15 bases. The CDR3 runs 16 residues. Trimming cost V 0 bases and J 4 bases; bases outside gene matches: 1. The germline V gene encodes CDR1 SGDLS and CDR2 YYNGEE. The CDR3 loop is CASSVVGLAGGETQYF. Here the CDR3 DNA reads TGTGCCAGCAGCGTAGTGGGACTAGCGGGAGGAGAGACCCAGTACTTC.

This rearrangement joins TRBV28 to TRBJ2-1; possibly TRBD2 for D (5 bases). V was clipped by 4 bases and J by 0 bases, with 10 bases between them. The CDR3 contains 15 residues. Germline loops: CDR1 MDHEN, CDR2 SYDVKM. The CDR3 region is CASSWSGNSYNEQFF. CDR3 nucleotides: TGTGCCAGCAGTTGGAGCGGTAACTCCTACAATGAGCAGTTCTTC.

The chain couples TRBV18 to TRBJ2-7, with a tentative D call TRBD2 (6 bases). CDR3 length: 14 residues. Trimming left V 3 bases short and J 4 bases short, with 13 bases between. Per the germline V gene, CDR1 is KGHSH and CDR2 is LQKENI. The chain's CDR3 is CASSPGTGYYEQYF. CDR3 bases: TGTGCCAGCTCACCCGGGACTGGGTATTACGAGCAGTACTTC.

This clone was counted between two and nine times. The chain links TRBV6-5 to TRBJ2-7, with D possibly being TRBD1 (5 bases). V lost 5 bases, J lost 5 bases, and 7 bases lay in between. CDR3 length: 11 amino acids. Germline V CDR1 and CDR2: MNHEY, SVGAGI. This chain's CDR3 is CASSLQDEQYF. The CDR3 coding sequence is TGTGCCAGCAGTCTACAGGACGAGCAGTACTTC.

This clone has a handful of counts. This chain connects TRBV5-1 to TRBJ2-2, with 10 bases aligning to TRBD2. The V gene end was trimmed by 7 bases and the J gene end by 1 base; junction bases not matched to a gene: 1. Germline V gene data show CDR1 as SGHRS and CDR2 as YFSETQ. CDR3 length: 14 residues. The CDR3 loop reads CASLAGVNTGELFF. The DNA of the CDR3 is TGCGCCAGCCTAGCGGGAGTGAACACCGGGGAGCTGTTTTTT.

This clone was found a few times. The chain combines TRBV9 with TRBJ2-5; 8 bases match TRBD1. V trimming: 3 bases; J trimming: 5 bases; junction bases outside the gene matches: 6. Germline V lookup: CDR1 SGDLS, CDR2 YYNGEE. This CDR3 is built from 14 residues. CDR3 bases: TGTGCCAGCAGCGATGACAGGGGAGGCGAGACCCAGTACTTC. Amino acids: CASSDDRGGETQYF.

CDR3: CASSPPEQTYEQYF. In nucleotides, the CDR3 is TGTGCCAGCTCACCGCCGGAACAGACCTACGAGCAGTACTTC. V and J are TRBV18 and TRBJ2-7; D ambiguous. Trimming removed 3 bases at V and 2 bases at J, with 11 bases between. The CDR3 consists of 14 residues. Germline V gene lookup returns CDR1 KGHSH and CDR2 LQKENI.

The chain is built from TRBV9 and TRBJ1-2; a weak D match, TRBD1 (6 bases). With 4 bases removed from V and 4 bases from J, the gap between germline ends came to 14 bases. The length of the CDR3 is 14 residues. Germline V gene lookup returns CDR1 SGDLS and CDR2 YYNGEE. The CDR3: CASSNLDSIYGYTF. The CDR3 DNA reads as TGTGCCAGCAGCAACCTGGACAGCATCTATGGCTACACCTTC.

The chain has TRBV30 and TRBJ2-7; TRBD2 agrees at 7 bases. V dropped 5 bases and J dropped 6; count of bases not matched to a gene: 4. Germline V gives CDR1 GTSNPN, CDR2 SVGIG (reference sequence). CDR3 length: 11 residues. The CDR3 DNA sequence: TGTGCCTGGCGACTAGCCTTCGAGCAGTACTTC. Amino acids: CAWRLAFEQYF.

The chain carries TRBV18 and TRBJ2-1; a possible D gene is TRBD2 (6 bases). V was cut by 0 bases and J by 9 bases, with 15 bases left in between. The CDR3 is 15 residues long. CDR1 is KGHSH, CDR2 LQKENI, per germline. CDR3 in DNA: TGTGCCAGCTCACCACCAACGCCTAGCGTTGGTGAGCAGTTCTTC. It translates to CASSPPTPSVGEQFF.

This clone has only a few counts. The chain is built from TRBV11-2 and TRBJ2-2, with 7 bases identical to TRBD1. Per germline, CDR1 SGHAT and CDR2 FQNNGV. The CDR3 has 15 amino acids. V shed 6 bases and J 5 bases; nucleotides not matched to a gene: 9. The CDR3 spells CASSSGGPTTGELFF. The CDR3 nucleotides read TGTGCCAGCAGTTCAGGGGGACCAACGACCGGGGAGCTGTTTTTT.

This clone was seen a few times. This chain joins TRBV28 and TRBJ1-5; D is unresolved. V lost 3 bases, J lost 3 bases, and 9 bases lay in between. The CDR3 loop spans 14 amino acids. The V gene's germline CDR1 is MDHEN and CDR2 SYDVKM. In DNA, the CDR3 is TGTGCCAGCAGTTTTTCCAGGCCCAATCAGCCCCAGCATTTT. It specifies CASSFSRPNQPQHF.

This clone was detected only a few times. The chain uses TRBV10-3 and TRBJ2-7; 10 nucleotides match TRBD1. Germline loops: CDR1 ENHRY, CDR2 SYGVKD. The CDR3 length is 14 residues. V trimming: 7 bases; J trimming: 2 bases; junction bases outside the gene matches: 5. CDR3 bases: TGTGCCATCAATGGACAGGGGGAACCCTACGAGCAGTACTTC. Protein product: CAINGQGEPYEQYF.

This sequence joins TRBV27 and TRBJ2-2, with TRBD2 matching 12 bases. J was trimmed by 6 bases and V by 6 bases; bases with no gene match: 5. CDR3 size: 15 residues. Germline lookup yields CDR1 MNHEY and CDR2 SMNVEV (reference sequence). The CDR3 nucleotides are TGTGCCAGCAGGGGACTAGCGGGCCTCCCCGGGGAGCTGTTTTTT. It encodes CASRGLAGLPGELFF.

CDR3 sequence: CASKTGVYEQYF. The CDR3 DNA reads TGTGCCAGCAAGACAGGGGTCTACGAGCAGTACTTC. The J gene is TRBJ2-5, the V gene TRBV28, with TRBD1 identical over 8 bases. TRBJ2-7 matches the DNA end more closely, so the J call is doubtful. CDR3 length equals 12 residues. Germline assignment: CDR1 MDHEN and CDR2 SYDVKM.

The genes are TRBV7-2 and TRBJ2-2; D is ambiguous. The V and J ends lost 1 base and 0 bases respectively, with 6 bases between them. This CDR3 is built from 15 residues. Germline V gene data show CDR1 as SGHTA and CDR2 as FQGNSA. The CDR3 sequence: CASSLGPANTGELFF. The CDR3, as DNA: TGTGCCAGCAGCTTAGGGCCAGCGAACACCGGGGAGCTGTTTTTT.

This chain joins TRBV6-6 and TRBJ2-1; tentatively, D is TRBD2 (5 bases). The CDR3 runs to 14 residues. Germline V CDR1 and CDR2: MNHNY, SVGAGI (reference sequence). V was clipped by 7 bases and J by 6 bases, with 16 bases between them. DNA of the CDR3: TGTGCCAGCAAAACCTCCCCGGCGGGCAATGAGCAGTTCTTC. It is translated as CASKTSPAGNEQFF.